These 3 T cell receptor beta chains came from one sample sequenced in a study of a mutant IDH1 vaccine in newly diagnosed glioma. Sequencing was performed with immunoSEQ multiplex PCR; in TCRdb, only in-frame clones are kept and a portion is missing. Of tens of thousands of clones listed, 65% to 80% are singletons. What these receptors recognize is not known. Time point: week 23, last vaccination. In every dose of vaccine, 300 ug of mutant IDH1 20-mer peptide was given alongside topical imiquimod. This sample comprised PBMCs, obtained from a glioma patient whose treatment included an IDH1 peptide vaccine. These receptors came from a man aged 50 to 60 with glioma.

The chain links TRBV27 to TRBJ1-2; TRBD1 is a possible D gene (5 bases). CDR3 length: 12 residues. CDR1 and CDR2 (germline): MNHEY, SMNVEV (reference sequence). Trimming removed 5 bases from V and 8 bases from J, with 12 bases in between. The CDR3 region is CASSPGLGGYTF. The DNA of the CDR3 is TGTGCCAGCAGTCCGGGGCTTGGGGGCTACACCTTC.

This chain links TRBV6-6 with TRBJ1-5; D not certain. In germline, CDR1 is MNHNY, CDR2 SVGAGI (reference sequence). V lost 3 bases to trimming and J lost 9 bases, with 21 bases between them. This CDR3 spans 16 amino acids. CDR3 loop: CASSYPRGENDSPQHF. The CDR3, as DNA: TGTGCCAGCAGTTATCCTCGAGGTGAGAATGACTCGCCCCAGCATTTT.

The rearrangement links TRBV4-1 to TRBJ2-7, with 7 bases fitting TRBD1. Germline CDR1 and CDR2: MGHRA and YSYEKL. V was clipped by 0 bases and J by 1 base; unmatched bases: 3. This CDR3 comprises 15 residues. CDR3 loop: CASSQETGLSYEQYF. DNA of the CDR3: TGCGCCAGCAGCCAAGAGACAGGGTTGTCCTACGAGCAGTACTTC.